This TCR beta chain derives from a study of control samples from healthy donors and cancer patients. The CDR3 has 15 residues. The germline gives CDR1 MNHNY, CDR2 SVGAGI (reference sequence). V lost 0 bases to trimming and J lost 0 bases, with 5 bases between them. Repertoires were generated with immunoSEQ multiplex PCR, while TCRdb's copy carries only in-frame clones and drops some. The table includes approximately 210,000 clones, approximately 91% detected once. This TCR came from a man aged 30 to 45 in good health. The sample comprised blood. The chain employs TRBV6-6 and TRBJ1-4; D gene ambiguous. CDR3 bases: TGTGCCAGCAGTTACTCGGACTCAACTAATGAAAAACTGTTTTTT. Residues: CASSYSDSTNEKLFF.